This T cell receptor beta chain appears in the sequencing data of a study of TIL therapy for anti-PD-1-resistant metastatic lung cancer. Study as a whole: Median tumor mutation burden was 1.5 mutations per megabase.

Sequencing used immunoSEQ v3. Libraries were sequenced to 2 million to 2.5 million read pairs (survey) or roughly 5-6.5 million (deep). The assay was immunoSEQ multiplex PCR, and TCRdb's table has in-frame clones only and misses some. The repertoire holds 10,000 or so clones, with 55% to 70% as singletons. Time point here: pre-treatment sample, taken before nivolumab and TIL therapy. The tumor samples were excised metastases, mostly pleural nodules or supraclavicular lymph nodes. Trimming removed 4 bases at V and 2 bases at J, with 14 bases between. The CDR3 is made up of 15 amino acids. The receptor's source is a person between 25 and 79 years old with non-small cell lung cancer. The specimen comprised tumor tissue, sampled at baseline. The chain employs TRBV23-1 and TRBJ2-5; a weak D match, TRBD1 (6 bases). TRBV23-1 is designated an ORF whose function remains uncertain. In DNA form, the CDR3 reads TGCGCCAGCAGTCGCCCCGACAGGAGTCAAGAGACCCAGTACTTC. This gives the protein CASSRPDRSQETQYF.